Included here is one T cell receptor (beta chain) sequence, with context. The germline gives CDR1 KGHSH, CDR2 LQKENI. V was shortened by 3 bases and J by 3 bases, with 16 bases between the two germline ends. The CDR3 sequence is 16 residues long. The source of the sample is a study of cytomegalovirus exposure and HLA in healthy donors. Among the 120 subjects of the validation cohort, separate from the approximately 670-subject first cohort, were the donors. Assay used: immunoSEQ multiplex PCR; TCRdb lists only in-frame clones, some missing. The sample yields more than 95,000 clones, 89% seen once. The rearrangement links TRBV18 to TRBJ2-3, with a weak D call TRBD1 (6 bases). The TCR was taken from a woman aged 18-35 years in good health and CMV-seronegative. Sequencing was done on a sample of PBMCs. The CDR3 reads CASSPFNSQGTDTQYF. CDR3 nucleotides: TGTGCCAGCTCACCTTTCAACAGTCAGGGGACAGATACGCAGTATTTT.